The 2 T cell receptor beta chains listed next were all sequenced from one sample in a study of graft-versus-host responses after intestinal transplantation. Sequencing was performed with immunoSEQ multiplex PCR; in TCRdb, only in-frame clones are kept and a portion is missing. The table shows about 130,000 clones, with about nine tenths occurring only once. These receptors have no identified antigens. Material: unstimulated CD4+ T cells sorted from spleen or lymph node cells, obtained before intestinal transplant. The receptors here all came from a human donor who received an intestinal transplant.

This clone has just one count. The CDR3 here is CASSPLPGGGFEETQYF. The CDR3 DNA reads as TGTGCCAGCTCACCACTCCCCGGGGGAGGATTTGAAGAGACCCAGTACTTC. The genes are TRBV18 and TRBJ2-5, with D possibly being TRBD2 (6 bases). CDR1 is KGHSH, CDR2 LQKENI, per germline. This CDR3 spans 17 amino acids. V dropped 1 base and J dropped 3 bases, with 18 bases sitting between them.

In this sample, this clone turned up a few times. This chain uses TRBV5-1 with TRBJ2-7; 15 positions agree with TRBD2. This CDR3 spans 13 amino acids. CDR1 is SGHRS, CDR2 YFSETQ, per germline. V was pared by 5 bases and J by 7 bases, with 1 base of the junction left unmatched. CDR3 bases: TGCGCCAGCAGGGGACTAGCGGGAGGAGAGCAGTACTTC. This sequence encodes CASRGLAGGEQYF.